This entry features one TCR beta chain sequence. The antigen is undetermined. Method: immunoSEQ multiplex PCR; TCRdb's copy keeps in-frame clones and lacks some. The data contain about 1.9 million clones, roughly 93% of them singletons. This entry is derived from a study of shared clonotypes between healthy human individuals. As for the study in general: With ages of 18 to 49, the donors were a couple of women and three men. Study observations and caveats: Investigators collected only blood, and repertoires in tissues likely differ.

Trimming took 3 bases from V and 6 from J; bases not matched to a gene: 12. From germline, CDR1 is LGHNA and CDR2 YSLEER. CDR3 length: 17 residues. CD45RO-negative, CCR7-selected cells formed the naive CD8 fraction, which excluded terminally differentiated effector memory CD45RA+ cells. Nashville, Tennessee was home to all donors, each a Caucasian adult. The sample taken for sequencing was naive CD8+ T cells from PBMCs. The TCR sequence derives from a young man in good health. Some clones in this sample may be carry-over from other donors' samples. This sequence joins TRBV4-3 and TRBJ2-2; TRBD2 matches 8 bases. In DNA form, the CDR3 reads TGCGCCAGCAGCCACTTCCCGCTGGCGGGAGGCGCCGGGGAGCTGTTTTTT. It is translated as CASSHFPLAGGAGELFF.